These 4 T cell receptor beta chains share one sample of origin, sequenced in a study of blood T cell repertoires in COVID-19 (TCRdb year 2020). Library prep was done by the immunoSEQ multiplex PCR assay. TCRdb carries this immuneACCESS record with in-frame sequences only. Its versions omit some clonotypes, under half of them owing to an unresolved V gene in the studies checked, with the rest unexplained. This sample has approximately 90,000 clones in its table, and around 85% of those were observed once. Of the sample, about 38% is held by the ten largest clones. The sequencing sample was made of peripheral blood. The receptors originated from a man older than 75 with acute or convalescent COVID-19.

Only a few counts were recorded for this clone. This sequence joins TRBV4-1 and TRBJ2-7, with TRBD2 identical over 7 bases. The junction had 3 bases not matched to a gene; V was cut back by 5 bases and J by 2 bases. This CDR3 region has 13 residues. Per germline, CDR1 MGHRA and CDR2 YSYEKL. CDR3 loop: CASSSGTTYEQYF. In DNA, the CDR3 is TGCGCCAGCAGCTCCGGGACTACCTACGAGCAGTACTTC.

The rearrangement uses TRBV5-1 and TRBJ1-1; 9 nucleotides align to TRBD1. The CDR3 runs 13 residues. CDR1 and CDR2 from the germline V gene are SGHRS and YFSETQ. The V gene end was trimmed by 7 bases and the J gene end by 7 bases; junction bases not matched to a gene: 8. The CDR3 region is CASGSDRGGEAFF. The CDR3 DNA follows: TGCGCCAGCGGATCCGACAGGGGGGGTGAAGCTTTCTTT. The whole variable domain, filled in from reference TRBV5-1 and TRBJ1-1, reads KAGVTQTPRYLIKTRGQQVTLSCSPISGHRSVSWYQQTPGQGLQFLFEYFSETQRNKGNFPGRFSGRQFSNSRSEMNVSTLELGDSALYLCASGSDRGGEAFFGQGTRLTVV.

This sequence joins TRBV9 and TRBJ2-7; 7 bases are shared with TRBD2. Per the germline V gene, CDR1 is SGDLS and CDR2 is YYNGEE. The CDR3 extends over 15 amino acids. Losses at the gene ends were 0 bases for V and 0 bases for J; bases not matched to a gene: 3. CDR3 sequence: CASSVAGRGSYEQYF. The CDR3 nucleotides are TGTGCCAGCAGCGTAGCTGGGAGGGGCTCCTACGAGCAGTACTTC.

The gene calls are TRBV3-1 (or the pseudogene TRBV3-2) and TRBJ2-1; 12 bases agree with TRBD2. The CDR3 extends over 16 amino acids. V was pared by 4 bases and J by 7 bases, with 8 bases of the junction left unmatched. Germline V CDR1 and CDR2: LGHDT, YNNKEL (reference sequence). CDR3 loop: CASSPLTSGSSNEQFF. Here the CDR3 DNA reads TGTGCCAGCAGCCCTTTGACTAGCGGGAGTTCTAATGAGCAGTTCTTC.